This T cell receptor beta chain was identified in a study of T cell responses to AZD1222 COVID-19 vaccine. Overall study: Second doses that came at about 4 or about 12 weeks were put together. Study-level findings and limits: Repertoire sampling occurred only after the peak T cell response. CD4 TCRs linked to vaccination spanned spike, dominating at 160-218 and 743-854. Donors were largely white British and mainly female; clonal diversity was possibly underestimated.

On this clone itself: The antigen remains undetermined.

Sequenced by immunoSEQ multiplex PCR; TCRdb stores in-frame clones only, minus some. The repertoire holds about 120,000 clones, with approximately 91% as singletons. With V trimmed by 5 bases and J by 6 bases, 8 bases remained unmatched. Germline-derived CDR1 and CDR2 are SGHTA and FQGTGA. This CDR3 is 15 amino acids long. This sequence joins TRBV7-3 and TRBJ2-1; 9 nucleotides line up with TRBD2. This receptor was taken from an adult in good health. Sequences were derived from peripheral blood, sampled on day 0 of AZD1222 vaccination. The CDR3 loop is CASSLLAGAVNEQFF. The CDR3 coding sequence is TGTGCCAGCAGCCTATTAGCGGGAGCGGTCAATGAGCAGTTCTTC.